This passage covers 18 T cell receptor beta chains from one sample sequenced in a study of regulatory T cells in long-lasting Graves disease (dated by TCRdb to 2020 to 2023). Taken with the paper, the label for time point translates to: newly diagnosed GD, antithyroid drugs for less than 3 months. RNA was extracted from PBMCs in TRIzol for both TCR sequencing and RNA sequencing. To prepare the library, multiplex PCR was applied. Sequencing instrument: Illumina HiSeq 4000. TCR beta libraries were built with iRepertoire HTBI primers and Arm-PCR amplification of CDR3 regions. TCRdb reanalyzed the raw reads on its own, using fastp at Q25 for trimming and MiXCR for clone calling, and kept in-frame beta chains. One record per CDR3 amino acid sequence lists the most common genes and DNA. The sample table holds over 400,000 distinct CDR3 sequences, of which about 15% were seen once. The biggest ten clones account for approximately 17% of the sample.

These data were also reused for a study on T cells in Graves' hyperthyroidism and ophthalmopathy.

The sample here was peripheral blood mononuclear cells (PBMCs), taken at new diagnosis, from a patient treated with antithyroid drugs. Source of these receptors: a woman aged 50 to 60 with Graves disease. Donor details come from another sample of the same person, matched by shared clones.

This clonotype was found many times. The chain joins TRBV7-9 to TRBJ2-2; D perhaps matches TRBD1 (6 bases). The CDR3 runs 17 residues. Trimming took off 1 base at V and 5 bases at J, with 17 bases between the two ends. CDR1 and CDR2 (germline): SEHNR, FQNEAQ (reference sequence). CDR3 DNA: TGTGCCAGCAGCTTAGAGCACAGGGAAAGGTGGACCGGGGAGCTGTTTTTT. It encodes CASSLEHRERWTGELFF.

In its sample, this clonotype was seen a few times. The chain has TRBV11-2 and TRBJ1-1, with TRBD1 matching over 8 bases. This CDR3 contains 14 residues. In germline, CDR1 is SGHAT, CDR2 FQNNGV. Losses at the gene ends were 5 bases for V and 11 bases for J; bases not matched to a gene: 13. The CDR3, as DNA: TGTGCCAGCAGCCAACAGGGGGGGAACCCGGGGGCTTTCTTT. This translates into CASSQQGGNPGAFF.

This clonotype has a handful of counts. The chain is built from TRBV29-1 and TRBJ2-1, with TRBD1 matching over 8 bases. V dropped 2 bases and J dropped 7; count of bases not matched to a gene: 4. The V gene's germline CDR1 is SQVTM and CDR2 ANQGSEA. This CDR3 has 13 amino acids. CDR3 residues: CSVERTGLNEQFF. The CDR3, as DNA: TGCAGCGTTGAAAGGACAGGGTTGAATGAGCAGTTCTTC.

This clonotype appeared many times. The chain carries TRBV13 and TRBJ2-1; 8 bases map to TRBD1. This CDR3 comprises 18 residues. Germline V CDR1 and CDR2: PRHDT, FYEKMQ (reference sequence). Germline trimming cut 3 bases from V and 2 bases from J; bases unmatched to any gene: 12. This CDR3 reads CASSFGQGMGRTYNEQFF. The DNA of the CDR3 is TGTGCCAGCAGCTTTGGACAGGGAATGGGACGGACCTACAATGAGCAGTTCTTC.

A few counts support this clonotype. This chain uses TRBV18 with TRBJ1-3; D not resolved. This CDR3 is 15 amino acids long. CDR1 is KGHSH and CDR2 is LQKENI in the germline V gene. V was trimmed by 1 base and J by 0 bases, leaving 7 bases between them. CDR3 region: CASSPRESSGNTIYF. In nucleotides, the CDR3 is TGTGCCAGCTCACCACGAGAAAGCTCTGGAAACACCATATATTTT.

There are a few counts of this clonotype. Sequence at one end of the junction differs from germline and may be a read error. CDR3 residues: CAGSDLTGSTDTQYF. The CDR3 DNA sequence: TGTGCCGGCAGTGATCTAACGGGTTCAACAGATACGCAGTATTTT. V gene TRBV2 combines with J gene TRBJ2-3; D gene uncertain. Germline values: CDR1 SNHLY, CDR2 FYNNEI. The CDR3 consists of 15 residues.

CDR3 in amino acids: CASSSGLARFSYEQYF. The DNA of the CDR3 is TGTGCCAGCAGTTCAGGACTAGCGAGATTCTCCTACGAGCAGTACTTC. The V gene is TRBV28, the J gene TRBJ2-7, with 9 bases lining up with TRBD2. Germline assignment: CDR1 MDHEN and CDR2 SYDVKM. V trimming: 4 bases; J trimming: 0 bases; junction bases outside the gene matches: 7. The CDR3 totals 16 residues.

This clonotype was recorded a few times. The CDR3 loop reads CASSESGGTHAEAFF. DNA for the CDR3: TGCGCCAGCAGTGAGTCCGGTGGGACCCACGCTGAAGCTTTCTTT. The chain recombines TRBV10-1 with TRBJ1-1; possibly TRBD1 for D (5 bases). In germline, CDR1 is WNHNN, CDR2 SYGVQD (reference sequence). Between the trimmed V and J ends, which lost 0 bases and 6 bases, there was a span of 14 bases. This CDR3 contains 15 residues.

This chain links TRBV7-3 with TRBJ2-2, with TRBD2 matching 10 bases. With 5 bases clipped from V and 4 bases from J, the junction kept 7 bases outside the gene matches. The germline V gene has CDR1 SGHTA and CDR2 FQGTGA. The CDR3 runs to 16 residues. The CDR3 DNA is TGTGCCAGCAGCCCCTCCGGGACTAGCGTCACCGGGGAGCTGTTTTTT. The encoded protein is CASSPSGTSVTGELFF.

This clonotype was detected ten times or more. J is TRBJ2-7 and V is TRBV11-2; D not resolved. The CDR3 covers 12 residues. Per the germline V gene, CDR1 is SGHAT and CDR2 is FQNNGV. Trimming cost V 0 bases and J 6 bases, with 6 bases left between them. Here the CDR3 DNA reads TGTGCCAGCAGCTTAGATCAAGGCGAGCAGTACTTC. Its protein is CASSLDQGEQYF.

The genes are TRBV3-1 and TRBJ2-1; TRBD2 matches 15 bases. V lost 4 bases, J lost 10 bases, and 5 bases stayed unmatched. The CDR3 sequence is 15 residues long. Germline lookup yields CDR1 LGHDT and CDR2 YNNKEL (reference sequence). CDR3 protein: CASSLGLAGGVEQFF. DNA for the CDR3: TGTGCCAGCAGCCTGGGACTAGCGGGAGGAGTAGAGCAGTTCTTC.

Only a few counts were recorded for this clonotype. The chain has TRBV19 and TRBJ2-1; TRBD2 matches at 10 bases. In germline, CDR1 is LNHDA, CDR2 SQIVND (reference sequence). CDR3 size: 19 residues. V lost 3 bases and J lost 7; bases outside the gene matches: 18. In DNA, the CDR3 is TGTGCCAGTAGTATTAGTGGGGGCGGACTAGCGGCAGCAGGTAATGAGCAGTTCTTC. This gives the protein CASSISGGGLAAAGNEQFF. The full variable domain, with the rest looked up from reference TRBV19 and TRBJ2-1, is DGGITQSPKYLFRKEGQNVTLSCEQNLNHDAMYWYRQDPGQGLRLIYYSQIVNDFQKGDIAEGYSVSREKKESFPLTVTSAQKNPTAFYLCASSISGGGLAAAGNEQFFGPGTRLTVL.

The chain is built from TRBV11-2 and TRBJ2-7; TRBD1 might be the D (6 bases). CDR1 is SGHAT and CDR2 is FQNNGV in the germline V gene. The ends were cut back, 6 bases at V and 4 bases at J, with 10 bases in the middle. This CDR3 spans 12 amino acids. In DNA form, the CDR3 reads TGTGCCAGCAGGGACAGTAATTACGAGCAGTACTTC. Protein sequence: CASRDSNYEQYF.

This clonotype has more than one count but fewer than ten. The rearrangement uses TRBV29-1 and TRBJ2-1; 8 nucleotides line up with TRBD2. Trimming took 8 bases from V and 6 from J; bases not matched to a gene: 12. CDR3 length: 14 residues. Germline V gene sequence: CDR1 SQVTM, CDR2 ANQGSEA. DNA of the CDR3: TGCAGCTCCGGGACTAGGGCATTAGCCAATGAGCAGTTCTTC. Translation: CSSGTRALANEQFF.

On this clonotype: A far larger clone differs by one base, so this is likely a read error. This sequence joins TRBV10-3 and TRBJ2-3, with a weak D call TRBD2 (6 bases). Germline V lookup: CDR1 ENHRY, CDR2 SYGVKD. There are 14 residues in the CDR3. V was clipped by 10 bases and J by 5 bases, with 19 bases between them. The CDR3 spells CASRPAEAGDTQYF. Here the CDR3 DNA reads TGTGCCAGCAGACCAGCGGAAGCGGGAGATACGCAGTATTTT.

This clonotype came up many times. The V and J genes are TRBV6-1 and TRBJ2-1; D is possibly TRBD2 (6 bases). CDR1 is MNHNS, CDR2 SASEGT, per germline. The CDR3 spans 13 residues. V was clipped by 9 bases and J by 8 bases, with 17 bases between them. CDR3 loop: CASERLEGYEQFF. CDR3 nucleotide sequence: TGTGCCAGTGAAAGACTAGAAGGGTATGAGCAGTTCTTC.

V usage is TRBV10-3 and J usage is TRBJ2-7; weak D call: TRBD1 (6 bases). The germline V gene encodes CDR1 ENHRY and CDR2 SYGVKD. The V end lost 0 bases, the J end lost 0 bases, and 12 bases lay between the germline ends. The length of the CDR3 is 16 residues. CDR3 in amino acids: CAISESQGSTSYEQYF. The CDR3 DNA reads TGTGCCATCAGTGAGTCCCAGGGGTCCACCTCCTACGAGCAGTACTTC.

This clonotype was seen many times. The V and J genes are TRBV27 and TRBJ2-1, with 11 positions matching TRBD2. Germline-derived CDR1 and CDR2 are MNHEY and SMNVEV (reference sequence). CDR3 length: 17 amino acids. The V gene end was trimmed by 6 bases and the J gene end by 7 bases; junction bases not matched to a gene: 14. The CDR3 is CASSLPGLAASRNEQFF. Here the CDR3 DNA reads TGTGCCAGCAGCCTACCGGGACTAGCGGCCTCTAGAAATGAGCAGTTCTTC.